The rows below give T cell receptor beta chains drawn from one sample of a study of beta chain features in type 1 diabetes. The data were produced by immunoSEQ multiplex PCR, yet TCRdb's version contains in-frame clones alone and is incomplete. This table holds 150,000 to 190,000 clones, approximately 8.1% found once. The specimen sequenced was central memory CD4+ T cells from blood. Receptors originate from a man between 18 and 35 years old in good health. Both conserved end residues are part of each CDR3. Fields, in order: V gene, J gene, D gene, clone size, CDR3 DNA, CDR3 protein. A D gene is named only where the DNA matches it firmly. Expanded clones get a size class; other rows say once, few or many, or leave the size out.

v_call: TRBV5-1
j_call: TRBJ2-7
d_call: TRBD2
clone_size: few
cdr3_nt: TGCGCCAGCAGCTCCTCTCTAGCGGGAATTGACGAGCAGTACTTC
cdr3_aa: CASSSSLAGIDEQYF

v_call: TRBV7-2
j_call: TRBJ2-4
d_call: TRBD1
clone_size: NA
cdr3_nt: TGTGCCAGCAGCCTAGGAAGGAACAGGGGAAACATTCAGTACTTC
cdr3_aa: CASSLGRNRGNIQYF

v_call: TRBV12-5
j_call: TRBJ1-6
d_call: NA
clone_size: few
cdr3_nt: TGTGCTAGTGCCCTAATGAGCTCCTATAATTCACCCCTCCACTTT
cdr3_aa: CASALMSSYNSPLHF

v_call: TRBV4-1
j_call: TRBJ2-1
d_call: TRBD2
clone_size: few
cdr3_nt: TGCGCCAGCAGCCAACATTTCGCCCGGGGACTAGCGGGGAGCTCCTACAATGAGCAGTTCTTC
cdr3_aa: CASSQHFARGLAGSSYNEQFF

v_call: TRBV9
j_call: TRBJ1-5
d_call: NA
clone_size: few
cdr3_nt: TGTGCCAGCAGCGTATCCCCGGTGGAGAATCAGCCCCAGCATTTT
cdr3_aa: CASSVSPVENQPQHF

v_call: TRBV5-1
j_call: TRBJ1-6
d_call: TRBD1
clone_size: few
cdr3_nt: TGCGCCAGCAGTTTCCTACCGGGACAGGGAAACTCACCCCTCCACTTT
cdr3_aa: CASSFLPGQGNSPLHF

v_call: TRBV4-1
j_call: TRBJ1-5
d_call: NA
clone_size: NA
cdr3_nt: TGCGCCAGCAGCCAAGATAAGTTCGGGGATCAGCCCCAGCATTTT
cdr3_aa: CASSQDKFGDQPQHF

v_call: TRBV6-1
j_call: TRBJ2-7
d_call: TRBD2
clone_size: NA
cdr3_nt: TGTGCCAGCAGCTTTAGCGGGGGGGCCTACGAGCAGTACTTC
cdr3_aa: CASSFSGGAYEQYF

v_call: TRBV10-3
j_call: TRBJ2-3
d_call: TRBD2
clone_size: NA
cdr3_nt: TGTGCCATCAGTTCCGGGACTAGTGAGGATACGCAGTATTTT
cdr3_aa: CAISSGTSEDTQYF

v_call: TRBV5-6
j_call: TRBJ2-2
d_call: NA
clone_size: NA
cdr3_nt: TGTGCCAGCAGCTTACAGGGGGAGCTGTTTTTT
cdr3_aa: CASSLQGELFF

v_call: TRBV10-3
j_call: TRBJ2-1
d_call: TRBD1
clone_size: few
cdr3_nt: TGTGCCACGTCACCGGGACAGGGGGCTGGGAATGAGCAGTTCTTC
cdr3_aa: CATSPGQGAGNEQFF

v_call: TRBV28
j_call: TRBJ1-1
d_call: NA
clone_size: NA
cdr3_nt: TGTGCCAGCAGTCTCCCAGGGGCGATGAACACTGAAGCTTTCTTT
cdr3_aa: CASSLPGAMNTEAFF

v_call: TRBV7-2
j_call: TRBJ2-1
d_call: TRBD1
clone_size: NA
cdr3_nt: TGTGCCAGCAGCTCGGGACGGACAGGCTACAATGAGCAGTTCTTC
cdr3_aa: CASSSGRTGYNEQFF

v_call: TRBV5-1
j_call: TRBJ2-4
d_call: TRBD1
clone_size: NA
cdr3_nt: TGCGCCAGCAGCTTGGGGGGACAGGGGATAAACATTCAGTACTTC
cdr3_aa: CASSLGGQGINIQYF

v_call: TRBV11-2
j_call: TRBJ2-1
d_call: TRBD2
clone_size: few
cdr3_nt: TGTGCCAGCAGCCATCGACTAGCGGGGGCCTCCTACAATGAGCAGTTCTTC
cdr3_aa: CASSHRLAGASYNEQFF

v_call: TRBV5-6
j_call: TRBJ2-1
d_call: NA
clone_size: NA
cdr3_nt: TGTGCCAGCAGCTTGGTACGTAGGTTTTCAGGGCTAACCTACAATGAGCAGTTCTTC
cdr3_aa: CASSLVRRFSGLTYNEQFF

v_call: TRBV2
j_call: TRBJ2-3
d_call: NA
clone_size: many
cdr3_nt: TGTGCCAGCCGGGGTCGGGCTAGCACAGATACGCAGTATTTT
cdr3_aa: CASRGRASTDTQYF

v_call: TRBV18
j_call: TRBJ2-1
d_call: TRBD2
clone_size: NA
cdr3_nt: TGTGCCAGCTCACCTAATAGCGGGGCGAGCTCCTACAATGAGCAGTTCTTC
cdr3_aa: CASSPNSGASSYNEQFF

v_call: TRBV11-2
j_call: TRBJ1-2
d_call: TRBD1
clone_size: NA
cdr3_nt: TGTGCCAGCAGCACGGGACAGGGAGGCTATGGCTACACCTTC
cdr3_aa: CASSTGQGGYGYTF

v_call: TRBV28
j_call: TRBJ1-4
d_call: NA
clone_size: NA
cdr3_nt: TGTGCCAGCAGTTTAAGGGGCGGAGCCTTAAAACTGTTTTTT
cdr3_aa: CASSLRGGALKLFF

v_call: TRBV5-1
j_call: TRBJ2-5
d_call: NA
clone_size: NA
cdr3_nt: TGCGCCAGCAGCTTGGACACAGGTAGAGAAGAGACCCAGTACTTC
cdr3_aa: CASSLDTGREETQYF

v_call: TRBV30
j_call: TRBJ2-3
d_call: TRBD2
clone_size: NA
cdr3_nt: TGTGCCTGGAGTGCGCATAATAGTGTTCCTGGGACTAGCGGGAGAAGGGATACGCAGTATTTT
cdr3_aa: CAWSAHNSVPGTSGRRDTQYF

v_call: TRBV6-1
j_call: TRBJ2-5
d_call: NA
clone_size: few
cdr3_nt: TGTGCCAGCAGTGACCAGCGAGAGACCCAGTACTTC
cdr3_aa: CASSDQRETQYF

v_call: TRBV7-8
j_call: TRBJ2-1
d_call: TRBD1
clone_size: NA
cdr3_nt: TGTGCCAGCAGCTTCCGGGACAGTTTCAACAATGAGCAGTTCTTC
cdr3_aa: CASSFRDSFNNEQFF

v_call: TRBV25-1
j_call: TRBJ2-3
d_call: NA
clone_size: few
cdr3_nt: TGTGCCAGCAGTTCCGGGGTTAAAGATACGCAGTATTTT
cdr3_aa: CASSSGVKDTQYF

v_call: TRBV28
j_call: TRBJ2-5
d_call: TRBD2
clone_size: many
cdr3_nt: TGTGCCACCGAAGGGAGGGAAGAGACCCAGTACTTC
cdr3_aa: CATEGREETQYF

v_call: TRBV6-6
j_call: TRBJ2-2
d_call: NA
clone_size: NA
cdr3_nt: TGTGCCAGCAGTTCGACAGCCAACTCCGGGGAGCTGTTTTTT
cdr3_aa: CASSSTANSGELFF

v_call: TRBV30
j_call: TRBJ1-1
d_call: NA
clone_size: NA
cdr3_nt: TGTGCCTGGAGTTTGGGGGCGAGTACTGAAGCTTTCTTT
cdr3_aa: CAWSLGASTEAFF

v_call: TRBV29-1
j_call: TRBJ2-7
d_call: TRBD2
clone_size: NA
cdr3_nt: TGCAGCGTTGACCTAGCCCGTGGGGGGGAGTACGAGCAGTACTTC
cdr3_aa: CSVDLARGGEYEQYF